This T cell receptor (beta chain) was recovered during a study of T cell responses to AZD1222 COVID-19 vaccine. Measured with immunoSEQ multiplex PCR; TCRdb has only the in-frame clones, and not every one. The table has fewer than 100,000 clones, 84% seen once. The CDR3 spans 14 residues. Germline lookup yields CDR1 GTSNPN and CDR2 SVGIG (reference sequence). The V end lost 5 bases, the J end lost 1 base, and 15 bases lay between the germline ends. The material was peripheral blood, obtained 28 days after the second AZD1222 dose. V gene TRBV30 combines with J gene TRBJ2-7; TRBD2 is a possible D gene (7 bases). The receptor was derived from an adult who received the AZD1222 COVID-19 vaccine. CDR3 sequence reads: CAWSGGTTSYEQYF. The CDR3 DNA reads as TGTGCCTGGTCGGGGGGCACGACTTCCTACGAGCAGTACTTC.